The 32 T cell receptor beta chains reported below all come from one sample, sequenced in a study of identical twins. TCRdb reprocessed the 5' RACE reads via MiXCR and lists one record per CDR3 protein. Of about 480,000 distinct CDR3 sequences in the sample, around 14% were seen once. This sample was also put to use in a study of yellow fever vaccine responses in identical twins.

Sequencing was done on a sample of CD4+ T cells sorted from blood. These TCRs come from a woman aged 18-30 years in good health.

There are a few counts of this clonotype. This chain connects TRBV12-3 or TRBV12-4 to TRBJ1-4; D is perhaps TRBD1 (5 bases). This CDR3 spans 16 amino acids. With 4 bases removed from V and 8 bases from J, the gap between germline ends came to 20 bases. The CDR3 bases are TGTGCCAGCAGTTCTAGCTGGGGACGATCGAACGAAAAACTGTTTTTT. Translation gives CASSSSWGRSNEKLFF.

This chain uses TRBV7-2 with TRBJ1-5; D gene ambiguous. Looked up from germline, CDR1 is SGHTA and CDR2 is FQGNSA. V shed 1 base and J shed 3 bases, with 7 bases lying between them. The CDR3 runs 14 residues. This chain's CDR3 is CASSLEQINQPQHF. The CDR3 DNA is TGTGCCAGCAGCTTAGAACAGATCAATCAGCCCCAGCATTTT.

This clonotype was found a few times. The rearrangement joins TRBV20-1 to TRBJ2-1; possible D gene TRBD2, 5 bases. The V gene's germline CDR1 is DFQATT and CDR2 SNEGSKA (reference sequence). V lost 3 bases and J 3 bases, leaving 9 bases between the germline ends. The CDR3 is 13 amino acids. The CDR3 here is CSARREIYNEQFF. DNA for the CDR3: TGCAGTGCTAGGAGGGAAATCTACAATGAGCAGTTCTTC.

The CDR3 region has the DNA TGTGCCAGCAGCTTAAGGGGGGAAAGGGAGCAGTTCTTC. It encodes CASSLRGEREQFF. The V call is TRBV28, the J call TRBJ2-1, with D perhaps matching TRBD1 or TRBD2 (6 bases each). V lost 6 bases and J 10 bases, leaving 16 bases between the germline ends. The CDR3 has 13 amino acids. Germline CDR1 is MDHEN and CDR2 is SYDVKM.

The J gene is TRBJ2-3, the V gene TRBV20-1, with TRBD2 as a possible D gene (6 bases). Trimming left V 0 bases short and J 2 bases short, with 12 bases between. CDR3 length: 15 amino acids. Germline values: CDR1 DFQATT, CDR2 SNEGSKA (reference sequence). The CDR3 DNA reads as TGCAGTGCTAGAGATCTAGCGCGGCACACAGATACGCAGTATTTT. It translates to CSARDLARHTDTQYF.

This clonotype was picked up a small number of times. J is TRBJ2-1 and V is TRBV20-1; tentative D call: TRBD2 (6 bases). This CDR3 has 12 residues. Trimming took 5 bases from V and 8 from J, leaving 13 bases between them. Germline V gene data show CDR1 as DFQATT and CDR2 as SNEGSKA (reference sequence). CDR3 residues: CSAVAAGYEQFF. As DNA, the CDR3 is TGCAGTGCTGTAGCGGCGGGATATGAGCAGTTCTTC.

The CDR3 DNA reads TGTGCCAGCAGCGTGGACAGTCAGGACTACAATGAGCAGTTCTTC. Protein product: CASSVDSQDYNEQFF. This sequence joins TRBV7-8 and TRBJ2-1; D perhaps matches TRBD1 (6 bases). Germline loops: CDR1 SGHVS, CDR2 FQNEAQ. This CDR3 has 15 residues. V lost 5 bases and J 3 bases, leaving 14 bases between the germline ends.

V usage is TRBV27 and J usage is TRBJ1-5; 7 bases fit TRBD1. The germline V gene has CDR1 MNHEY and CDR2 SMNVEV (reference sequence). The CDR3 runs to 15 residues. After removal of 5 bases from V and 2 bases from J, the junction contained 6 bases not matched to a gene. The CDR3 DNA reads as TGTGCCAGCAGTCCATCGACAGGGCGCAATCAGCCCCAGCATTTT. Translating gives CASSPSTGRNQPQHF.

The chain has TRBV28 and TRBJ2-5; no clear D. Trimming took 2 bases from V and 2 from J, leaving 12 bases between them. Per germline, CDR1 MDHEN and CDR2 SYDVKM. There are 15 residues in the CDR3. CDR3 amino acids: CASSLGQKRQETQYF. CDR3 coding DNA: TGTGCCAGCAGTTTAGGCCAGAAGCGACAAGAGACCCAGTACTTC.

This clonotype was observed at least ten times. This rearrangement joins TRBV12-3 or TRBV12-4 to TRBJ2-1; D possibly corresponds to TRBD2 (6 bases). V lost 6 bases to trimming and J lost 0 bases, with 12 bases between them. The CDR3 sequence is 15 residues long. The CDR3 coding sequence is TGTGCCAGCAGGGGTGGACTAAGCTCCTACAATGAGCAGTTCTTC. It translates to CASRGGLSSYNEQFF.

This clonotype was seen a handful of times. The rearrangement uses TRBV5-1 and TRBJ2-1; no firm D call. Trimming removed 0 bases from V and 8 bases from J, with 15 bases in between. Germline V lookup: CDR1 SGHRS, CDR2 YFSETQ. The CDR3 extends over 15 amino acids. This CDR3 reads CASSLGLVENDEQFF. The DNA of the CDR3 is TGCGCCAGCAGCTTGGGTCTAGTTGAAAACGATGAGCAGTTCTTC. The variable domain in full, completed from reference TRBV5-1 and TRBJ2-1, reads KAGVTQTPRYLIKTRGQQVTLSCSPISGHRSVSWYQQTPGQGLQFLFEYFSETQRNKGNFPGRFSGRQFSNSRSEMNVSTLELGDSALYLCASSLGLVENDEQFFGPGTRLTVL.

The sample holds a few counts of this clonotype. J is TRBJ1-1 and V is TRBV10-3; 11 bases align to TRBD1. V lost 0 bases and J lost 5; bases outside the gene matches: 5. Germline CDR1 and CDR2: ENHRY and SYGVKD. The CDR3 runs to 16 residues. The DNA for the CDR3 is TGTGCCATCAGTGAGTCGGGGACAGGGGGAGGTACTGAAGCTTTCTTT. As protein: CAISESGTGGGTEAFF.

V and J are TRBV3-1 and TRBJ2-7, with a tentative D call TRBD1 (6 bases). The CDR3 totals 13 residues. Trimming removed 4 bases at V and 5 bases at J, with 12 bases between. From germline, CDR1 is LGHDT and CDR2 YNNKEL (reference sequence). CDR3 bases: TGTGCCAGCAGCCTTAGGGGGATCGACGAGCAGTACTTC. Protein product: CASSLRGIDEQYF.

This clonotype was counted between two and nine times. V gene TRBV2 combines with J gene TRBJ1-1; TRBD1 might be the D (6 bases). Looked up from germline, CDR1 is SNHLY and CDR2 is FYNNEI. The CDR3 has 15 amino acids. Trimming took off 6 bases at V and 0 bases at J, with 14 bases between the two ends. The CDR3 loop is CASSEPRTVNTEAFF. The CDR3 DNA sequence: TGTGCCAGCAGCGAACCCAGGACAGTGAACACTGAAGCTTTCTTT.

The chain is built from TRBV6-1 and TRBJ2-5; TRBD1 is a possible D gene (8 bases). The CDR3 covers 14 residues. The V end lost 6 bases, the J end lost 4 bases, and 15 bases lay between the germline ends. Looked up from germline, CDR1 is MNHNS and CDR2 is SASEGT. This CDR3 reads CASRITGGGETQYF. CDR3 bases: TGTGCCAGCAGGATTACAGGGGGGGGAGAGACCCAGTACTTC.

The rearrangement links TRBV9 to TRBJ2-7; D call uncertain. Trimming shortened V by 0 bases and J by 0 bases, and 7 bases separated the two germline ends. The CDR3 extends over 14 amino acids. CDR1 SGDLS and CDR2 YYNGEE come from the germline V gene. This CDR3 reads CASSVDPTSYEQYF. The CDR3, as DNA: TGTGCCAGCAGCGTAGATCCGACCTCCTACGAGCAGTACTTC.

This clonotype was recorded a few times. This chain joins TRBV7-8 and TRBJ2-7, with 8 bases identical to TRBD1. Losses at the gene ends were 1 base for V and 5 bases for J; bases not matched to a gene: 10. The CDR3 is 16 amino acids. Germline assignment: CDR1 SGHVS and CDR2 FQNEAQ. This CDR3 is CASSLVFRTGSNEQYF. The CDR3 coding sequence is TGTGCCAGCAGCTTAGTTTTCAGGACAGGGTCTAACGAGCAGTACTTC.

The sample holds many counts of this clonotype. The chain couples TRBV3-1 to TRBJ2-3; D is uncertain. The CDR3 totals 15 residues. The germline V and J ends were trimmed by 3 bases and 2 bases, with 12 bases remaining between them. CDR1 is LGHDT and CDR2 is YNNKEL in the germline V gene (reference sequence). The CDR3 sequence: CASSQRGDSTDTQYF. CDR3 in DNA: TGTGCCAGCAGCCAGCGCGGAGATTCCACAGATACGCAGTATTTT.

In this sample, this clonotype turned up a few times. This rearrangement joins TRBV7-9 to TRBJ1-1; 10 bases are a match to TRBD1. V gave up 5 bases and J gave up 3 bases; unmatched junction bases: 6. Looked up from germline, CDR1 is SEHNR and CDR2 is FQNEAQ (reference sequence). The CDR3 has 15 amino acids. The CDR3 loop reads CASSRGQGTDTEAFF. The CDR3 bases are TGTGCCAGCAGCCGGGGACAGGGGACGGACACTGAAGCTTTCTTT.

This chain connects TRBV25-1 to TRBJ2-7; TRBD2 aligns across 8 bases. V was clipped by 5 bases and J by 3 bases; unmatched bases: 6. The CDR3 sequence is 14 residues long. Germline assignment: CDR1 MGHDK and CDR2 SYGVNS. The CDR3 protein is CASSKRGGNYEQYF. CDR3 DNA sequence: TGTGCCAGCAGTAAACGGGGGGGAAACTACGAGCAGTACTTC.

This clonotype was seen repeatedly, ten times or more. This chain uses TRBV12-3 or TRBV12-4 with TRBJ2-7; the D gene could be TRBD1 or TRBD2 (6 bases each). V was trimmed by 6 bases and J by 2 bases, leaving 17 bases between them. The CDR3 runs 15 residues. The CDR3 protein is CASSPTGTRAYEQYF. The CDR3 DNA sequence: TGTGCCAGCAGCCCCACAGGGACTCGGGCCTACGAGCAGTACTTC.

V usage is TRBV7-9 and J usage is TRBJ2-3; 9 nucleotides agree with TRBD1. CDR3 size: 15 residues. V was pared by 4 bases and J by 6 bases, with 8 bases of the junction left unmatched. Germline V gene lookup returns CDR1 SEHNR and CDR2 FQNEAQ (reference sequence). CDR3 nucleotides: TGTGCCAGCAGCTCAGGGACAGGGTCGCGGGATACGCAGTATTTT. Its protein product is CASSSGTGSRDTQYF.

This clonotype was recorded many times. The V gene is TRBV29-1, the J gene TRBJ2-2; D gene uncertain. Per the germline V gene, CDR1 is SQVTM and CDR2 is ANQGSEA. CDR3 length: 11 residues. The germline V and J ends were trimmed by 4 bases and 6 bases, with 6 bases remaining between them. This chain's CDR3 is CSVGNSGELFF. The CDR3 bases are TGCAGCGTTGGGAATTCCGGGGAGCTGTTTTTT.

This clonotype was counted between two and nine times. The rearrangement uses TRBV12-3 or TRBV12-4 and TRBJ2-5; TRBD1 matches at 7 bases. The CDR3 spans 13 residues. V dropped 6 bases and J dropped 2; count of bases not matched to a gene: 3. The CDR3 protein is CASRGQFQETQYF. The CDR3 DNA sequence: TGTGCCAGCAGGGGACAGTTTCAAGAGACCCAGTACTTC.

This clonotype has a handful of counts. The gene calls are TRBV5-1 and TRBJ2-5; 9 bases line up with TRBD2. Trimming removed 0 bases from V and 0 bases from J; junction bases left unmatched: 6. The V gene's germline CDR1 is SGHRS and CDR2 YFSETQ. The CDR3 length is 17 residues. CDR3 amino acids: CASSLGLAGPYQETQYF. CDR3 DNA: TGCGCCAGCAGCTTGGGGCTAGCGGGGCCGTACCAAGAGACCCAGTACTTC.

This clonotype was seen a handful of times. The chain carries TRBV18 and TRBJ2-1; TRBD1 matches 7 bases. The ends lost 6 bases at V and 7 bases at J; junction bases unmatched: 6. Germline values: CDR1 KGHSH, CDR2 LQKENI. The length of the CDR3 is 13 residues. CDR3 region: CASSQTGPNEQFF. CDR3 bases: TGTGCCAGCTCTCAGACAGGGCCGAATGAGCAGTTCTTC.

This clonotype was found a few times. The V gene is TRBV11-2, the J gene TRBJ2-5; D uncertain. Trimming cost V 2 bases and J 7 bases, with 5 bases left between them. This CDR3 region has 11 residues. Germline assignment: CDR1 SGHAT and CDR2 FQNNGV. This CDR3 is CASSLIGTQYF. CDR3 sequence (DNA): TGTGCCAGCAGCTTAATAGGGACCCAGTACTTC.

This chain links TRBV7-2 with TRBJ2-7, with no clear D. This CDR3 comprises 15 residues. V gave up 1 base and J gave up 6 bases, with 16 bases separating them. Looked up from germline, CDR1 is SGHTA and CDR2 is FQGNSA. DNA for the CDR3: TGTGCCAGCAGCTTAGTTGGGTCTTTGGGGTCCGAGCAGTACTTC. Translating it yields CASSLVGSLGSEQYF.

The rearrangement uses TRBV10-3 and TRBJ2-1; no clear D. The CDR3 sequence is 13 residues long. V was cut by 7 bases and J by 0 bases, with 7 bases left in between. The germline CDR1 and CDR2 sequences are ENHRY and SYGVKD. CDR3 in amino acids: CAIMDSSYNEQFF. The CDR3 bases are TGTGCCATCATGGATAGCTCCTACAATGAGCAGTTCTTC.

This clonotype was found many times. J is TRBJ2-7 and V is TRBV29-1, with D possibly matching TRBD2 (5 bases). This CDR3 contains 14 residues. CDR1 and CDR2 from the germline V gene are SQVTM and ANQGSEA. The germline V and J ends were trimmed by 5 bases and 3 bases, with 17 bases remaining between them. The CDR3 is CSVYYSGVDYEQYF. In nucleotides, the CDR3 is TGCAGCGTTTACTATTCCGGGGTCGACTACGAGCAGTACTTC.

This chain joins TRBV28 and TRBJ2-7; 7 bases line up with TRBD1. The CDR3 runs 14 residues. Germline V gene lookup returns CDR1 MDHEN and CDR2 SYDVKM. Losses at the gene ends were 7 bases for V and 7 bases for J; bases not matched to a gene: 13. The CDR3 loop is CASKRVRGLGEQYF. The CDR3 nucleotides are TGTGCCAGCAAGAGAGTAAGGGGGCTGGGAGAGCAGTACTTC.

The chain links TRBV4-3 to TRBJ1-4, with TRBD1 matching over 9 bases. Germline V lookup: CDR1 LGHNA, CDR2 YSLEER. The CDR3 is 15 amino acids. Trimming at V came to 0 bases and at J to 5 bases, leaving 1 base not matched to a gene. The CDR3 nucleotides are TGCGCCAGCAGCCAAGAAGGACAGGGGAATGAAAAACTGTTTTTT. Amino acids: CASSQEGQGNEKLFF.